The present T cell receptor (beta chain) was sequenced within a study of T-cell memory formation after mild COVID-19 (TCRdb year 2021). Concerning the study at large: Most TCR sequence clusters were specific to one of the two donors. In a couple of donors, T-cell clones that expanded and contracted after mild COVID-19 were followed by sequencing TCRalpha and TCRbeta repertoires longitudinally. The cohort was made up of two young adult volunteers, one female and one male, who were previously healthy.

Overall study outcomes, separate from this receptor: The study covered only two mild cases, and larger cohorts including severe cases with pre-infection samples were considered necessary. Contracting CD4+ clones turned up mainly in the CM and EM memory subsets, whereas EMRA was where CD8+ clones were enriched. SARS-CoV-2 specificity was not confirmed for the second-wave clones peaking on day 37. Some responding clones were found in pre-infection memory, which suggests that pre-existing cross-reactive memory T cells took part in the SARS-CoV-2 response. Clones that contracted from day 15 to 85 showed balanced CD4/CD8 phenotypes, whereas a second wave of clones that expanded from day 15 to 37 leaned towards CD4+.

The CDR3 measures 14 amino acids from cysteine to phenylalanine. The sequence is cut down to CDR3 DNA, 42 bases in frame from base 1. CDR1 and CDR2, looked up from the germline V gene (reference sequence), are LGHDT and YNNKEL. At the junction V is shortened by 4 bases and J by 6 bases, with 14 bases in between. PBMCs were isolated by Ficoll-Paque density gradient centrifugation. This clonotype was recorded a few times. Its antigen remains unidentified. There are no base qualities to consult, and no much larger clone falls within one base. The sequencer was an Illumina NovaSeq 6000. cDNA libraries for TCRalpha and TCRbeta were prepared by 5'RACE using constant-segment primers, with sample barcodes and unique molecular identifiers added. Trizol reagent was used to extract RNA from every sample. Amplification of the libraries took two PCR steps, and the second step added a second sample barcode plus Illumina TruSeq adapters. Sequencing of libraries was performed on an Illumina NovaSeq with 2 x 150 bp paired-end reads. For the original study's pipeline: Reads were demultiplexed and collapsed into UMI-guided consensus sequences with migec v1.2.7. Using mixcr v2.1.11, the UMI consensuses were aligned to TRA and TRB V and J templates and assembled into clonotypes. Expanded or contracted clonotypes were those called significant by both edgeR and NoisET, with noise models trained on biological replicates. edgeR calls used a false discovery rate-adjusted p below 0.01 and a log2 fold-change threshold of 1. As an exploratory analysis of dynamics, PCA with hierarchical clustering was applied to max-normalized trajectories of the 1000 most abundant clonotypes. Each responding clone was given a CD4 or CD8 phenotype based on the CD4+ and CD8+ repertoires, which had been sequenced separately. TCRdb redid the processing of the public reads, applying fastp at Q25 and MiXCR, and retained in-frame beta chains. For every CDR3 protein sequence, its rows merge into one entry that carries the most common genes and DNA. The V and J calls, along with clone size, are taken from TCRdb and not from the paper's own processing. The sample table contains about 400,000 distinct CDR3 sequences; only one count was recorded for less than 25% of them. The top ten clonotypes cover 8.5% to 10% of the sample.

This receptor was obtained from an adult woman who had mild COVID-19 (a few samples of this study predate the infection). The sample titles of this study are shuffled in the database, so cell type and time point are left out; the donor was told from shared clones. Sequenced: PBMCs or a T cell subset sorted from them (not recorded which). Recombination connected TRBV3-1 to TRBJ2-3; TRBD1 is a possible D gene, resting on 6 matching bases. The CDR3 is CASSPRDIPDTQYF. The DNA reads as follows: TGTGCCAGCAGCCCGAGGGACATTCCCGATACGCAGTATTTT.